The source of this T cell receptor (beta chain) is a study of cytomegalovirus exposure and HLA in healthy donors. This CDR3 is 15 amino acids long. Between the trimmed V and J ends, which lost 0 bases and 0 bases, there was a span of 7 bases. Per germline, CDR1 MGHRA and CDR2 YSYEKL. PCR employed 60 Vbeta and 13 Jbeta primers. Data came from immunoSEQ multiplex PCR; TCRdb stores just in-frame clones and leaves some out. The top ten hold under 5.5% of the sample, which has about 130,000 clones, about 8.5% seen once. Sample: PBMCs. This TCR was sampled from a man aged 40-55 years in good health and CMV-seronegative. The chain couples TRBV4-1 to TRBJ2-3; D unresolved. CDR3 region: CASSQDRTSTDTQYF. As DNA, the CDR3 is TGCGCCAGCAGCCAAGACAGAACCAGCACAGATACGCAGTATTTT.